A selection of T cell receptor beta chains follows, all from one sample in a study of blood T cell repertoires in COVID-19. Only in-frame clones appear in the TCRdb table, and some are missing; sequencing was by immunoSEQ multiplex PCR. The sample yields fewer than 90,000 clones, roughly 88% seen once. The sample was peripheral blood. Receptors originate from a man aged 25-45 years with acute or convalescent COVID-19. The CDR3 runs from the conserved cysteine through the conserved F or W.

15,TRBV27,TRBJ1-1,CASSVRQGRNTEAFF
17,TRBV5-6,TRBJ1-6,CASSLRQGSSYNSPLHF
13,TRBV7-9,TRBJ1-2,CASSRTGIDGYTF
16,TRBV10-2,TRBJ2-1,CASRSGTSGRGNEQFF
13,TRBV27,TRBJ2-7,CASSLETGGAEYF
10,TRBV25-1,TRBJ2-1,CATMGDRGFF
12,TRBV6-5,TRBJ2-1,CASHSPYNEQFF
14,TRBV5-8,TRBJ2-7,CASSLGTGVHEQYF
10,TRBV12-3/TRBV12-4,TRBJ1-1,CASGRTEAFF
14,TRBV29-1,TRBJ2-2,CSARLAGATGELFF
15,TRBV27,TRBJ2-6,CASSLSVSGANVLTF
13,TRBV4-1,TRBJ2-5,CASSQWGGETQYF
16,TRBV21-1,TRBJ2-2,CASSKEGRKGTGELFF
15,TRBV24-1,TRBJ2-2,CATSDPRGRTGELFF
14,TRBV7-8,TRBJ2-6,CASSRQSGANVLTF
15,TRBV7-2,TRBJ2-6,CASSGPSSGANVLTF
13,TRBV2,TRBJ1-1,CASSQDSNTEAFF
13,TRBV28,TRBJ2-2,CASSSKNTGELFF
13,TRBV7-8,TRBJ1-1,CASSAQENTEAFF